This T cell receptor (beta chain) was recovered during a study of blood T cell repertoires in COVID-19. Background on the study: Acute and convalescent COVID-19 samples came from the United States, Italy and Spain.

Germline V gene sequence: CDR1 LGHDT, CDR2 YNNKEL (reference sequence). The CDR3 length is 15 residues. The trim removed 0 bases at V and 11 bases at J, leaving 9 bases unmatched. Original processing notes: Estimation of nucleated cell counts was performed using reference gene primer amplification. Only in-frame clones appear in the TCRdb table, and some are missing; sequencing was by immunoSEQ multiplex PCR. V, J and clone size reflect that table, while D and trimming were determined from the DNA. The data hold roughly 180,000 clones, with roughly 82% observed a single time. Enrollees, roughly 18 to 90 years old, lived in fewer than 25 US areas. Cohort 3 donors counted as recovered after two negative PCRs, clearance, or resolved symptoms.

V and J are TRBV3-1 (or the pseudogene TRBV3-2) and TRBJ2-1; 8 nucleotides line up with TRBD2. Sample: PBMCs or T cells enriched from blood (not recorded which). This TCR was sampled from a man in his forties or fifties who had recovered from COVID-19. The CDR3 bases are TGTGCCAGCAGCCAAGATCCTAGCGGGCTTCGGAAGCAGTTCTTC. Its protein is CASSQDPSGLRKQFF.